This TCR beta chain was profiled in a study of T cell responses to AZD1222 COVID-19 vaccine. Study-wide results and caveats: The study found Spike-specific TCR breadth and depth rose after two AZD1222 doses. Donors skewed white British and female; clonal diversity was possibly underestimated. Vaccine-associated CD4 TCRs spanned spike, dominant at 160-218 and 743-854.

A single count supports this clone. Its target is not known. The CDR3 totals 13 residues. The V segment lost 6 bases and the J segment 7 bases; nucleotides outside the gene matches: 5. Germline CDR1 reads MNHEY; CDR2 reads SMNVEV (reference sequence). Produced via immunoSEQ multiplex PCR; TCRdb's table is partial and in-frame only. The sample lists some 170,000 clones, 70% to 90% occurring once. This material consisted of peripheral blood, taken 28 days after the second dose of the MenACWY control vaccine. The TCR originated in an adult who received the MenACWY meningococcal vaccine as a control. The genes are TRBV27 and TRBJ2-1; 8 positions agree with TRBD2. The CDR3 DNA sequence: TGTGCCAGCAGCCGGGAGGGATTAAATGAGCAGTTCTTC. It codes for CASSREGLNEQFF.